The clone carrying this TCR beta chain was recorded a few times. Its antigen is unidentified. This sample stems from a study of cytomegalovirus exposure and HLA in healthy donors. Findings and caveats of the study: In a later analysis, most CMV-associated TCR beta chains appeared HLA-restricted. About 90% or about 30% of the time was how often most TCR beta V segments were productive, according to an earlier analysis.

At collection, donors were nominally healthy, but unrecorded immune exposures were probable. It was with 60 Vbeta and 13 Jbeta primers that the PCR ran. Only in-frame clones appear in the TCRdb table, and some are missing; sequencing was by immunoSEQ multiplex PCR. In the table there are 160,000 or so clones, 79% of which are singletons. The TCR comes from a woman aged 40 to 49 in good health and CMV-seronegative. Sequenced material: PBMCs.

The CDR3 spells CASSSTGGSAFF. CDR3 bases: TGTGCCAGCAGCTCCACAGGGGGCTCAGCTTTCTTT. The chain combines TRBV7-9 with TRBJ1-1, with 9 bases matching TRBD1. Germline CDR1 and CDR2: SEHNR and FQNEAQ (reference sequence). CDR3 length: 12 amino acids. With 4 bases clipped from V and 10 bases from J, the junction kept 4 bases outside the gene matches.